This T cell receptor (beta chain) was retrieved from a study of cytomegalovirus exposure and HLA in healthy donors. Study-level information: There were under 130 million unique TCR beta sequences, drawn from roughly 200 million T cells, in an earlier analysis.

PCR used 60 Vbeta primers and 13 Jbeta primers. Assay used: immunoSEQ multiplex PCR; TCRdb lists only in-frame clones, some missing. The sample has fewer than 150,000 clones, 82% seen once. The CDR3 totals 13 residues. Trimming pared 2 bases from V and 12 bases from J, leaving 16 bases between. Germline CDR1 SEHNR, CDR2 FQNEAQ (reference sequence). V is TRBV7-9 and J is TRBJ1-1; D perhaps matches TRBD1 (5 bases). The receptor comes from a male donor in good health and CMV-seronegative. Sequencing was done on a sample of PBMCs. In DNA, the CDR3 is TGTGCCAGCAGCTTATTGGGGCAGGGTAGGACTTTCTTT. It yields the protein CASSLLGQGRTFF.